The 26 T cell receptor beta chains below all came from one sample that was sequenced in a study of T cells in localized non-small cell lung cancer. The repertoire was sequenced with immunoSEQ multiplex PCR; TCRdb's copy has only in-frame clones and lacks some. The sample yields about 41,000 clones, about nine tenths seen once. The source was peripheral blood, collected before any cancer treatment. Receptor source: a female donor older than 55 with stage I squamous cell lung carcinoma.

With respect to this clone: Germline and junction disagree at one end, which may indicate a read error. The chain couples TRBV5-6 to TRBJ2-7, with D perhaps matching TRBD1 (6 bases). The germline V gene has CDR1 SGHDT and CDR2 YYEEEE. The CDR3 contains 14 residues. The CDR3, as DNA: TGTGCCAGCAGCAACTACGACAGGCGATACGGGCAGTACTTC. This encodes CASSNYDRRYGQYF.

This chain uses TRBV19 with TRBJ2-3; D unclear. Between the trimmed V and J ends, which lost 8 bases and 0 bases, there was a span of 9 bases. Looked up from germline, CDR1 is LNHDA and CDR2 is SQIVND (reference sequence). The CDR3 has 13 amino acids. The DNA for the CDR3 is TGTGCCAGTCGAGCGACTAGCACAGATACGCAGTATTTT. Translated: CASRATSTDTQYF.

This chain links TRBV19 with TRBJ2-1; 12 bases are a match to TRBD2. V lost 5 bases and J lost 10; bases outside the gene matches: 12. Per the germline V gene, CDR1 is LNHDA and CDR2 is SQIVND (reference sequence). This CDR3 is 16 amino acids long. The CDR3 region has the DNA TGTGCCAGTAGTTCAAGACTAGCGGGAGAGGTGAGGGAGCAGTTCTTC. It codes for CASSSRLAGEVREQFF.

A single count supports this clone. The chain is built from TRBV7-6 and TRBJ1-6, with a weak D call TRBD1 (5 bases). V was clipped by 3 bases and J by 8 bases, with 14 bases between them. The CDR3 spans 15 residues. Germline V gives CDR1 SGHVS, CDR2 FNYEAQ. CDR3 region: CASSFEAQDDSPLHF. CDR3 sequence (DNA): TGTGCCAGCAGCTTTGAGGCACAGGACGATTCACCCCTCCACTTT.

This clone was observed a few times. The V gene is TRBV7-3, the J gene TRBJ1-2; TRBD1 aligns across 9 bases. With 4 bases clipped from V and 7 bases from J, the junction kept 4 bases outside the gene matches. Germline-derived CDR1 and CDR2 are SGHTA and FQGTGA. There are 13 residues in the CDR3. The CDR3 nucleotides are TGTGCCAGCAGCTACGGGACAGGGAGTGGCTACACCTTC. It yields the protein CASSYGTGSGYTF.

The J gene is TRBJ2-7, the V gene TRBV10-1; the D gene is possibly TRBD2 (6 bases). V lost 0 bases, J lost 2 bases, and 8 bases lay in between. The germline gives CDR1 WNHNN, CDR2 SYGVQD (reference sequence). The CDR3 length is 14 residues. The CDR3 region has the DNA TGCGCCAGCAGTGAGTCTAGCGGACCCTACGAGCAGTACTTC. Its protein is CASSESSGPYEQYF.

The J gene is TRBJ1-1, the V gene TRBV4-3; 7 bases agree with TRBD1. The CDR3 contains 16 residues. J gave up 0 bases and V 5 bases, and 9 bases lay outside the gene matches. The germline V gene has CDR1 LGHNA and CDR2 YSLEER. CDR3 protein: CASSAGWGQMNTEAFF. In DNA, the CDR3 is TGCGCCAGCAGCGCTGGGTGGGGACAGATGAACACTGAAGCTTTCTTT.

V and J are TRBV7-3 and TRBJ2-6, with TRBD1 identical over 7 bases. CDR1 and CDR2 (germline): SGHTA, FQGTGA. With V trimmed by 7 bases and J by 2 bases, 2 bases remained unmatched. The CDR3 length is 14 residues. This CDR3 reads CASNTGAGANVLTF. In nucleotides, the CDR3 is TGTGCCAGCAATACAGGGGCTGGGGCCAACGTCCTGACTTTC.

CDR3 bases: TGCGCCAGCAGCTTGGGCGAATCCGCAAGTCCGGGGGAGTACTTC. Amino acid sequence: CASSLGESASPGEYF. V gene TRBV5-1 combines with J gene TRBJ2-7, with D perhaps matching TRBD2 (6 bases). The V gene's germline CDR1 is SGHRS and CDR2 YFSETQ. The CDR3 runs to 15 residues. V was clipped by 0 bases and J by 11 bases, with 21 bases between them.

This rearrangement joins TRBV7-3 to TRBJ1-5; 9 bases line up with TRBD1. Germline assignment: CDR1 SGHTA and CDR2 FQGTGA. The CDR3 has 17 amino acids. V dropped 2 bases and J dropped 5; count of bases not matched to a gene: 10. The CDR3 DNA reads as TGTGCCAGCAGCTTATTTGGGCGGGACAGGGTGGATCAGCCCCAGCATTTT. Translating it yields CASSLFGRDRVDQPQHF.

The chain recombines TRBV6-1 with TRBJ1-5; 8 positions agree with TRBD1. CDR1 is MNHNS and CDR2 is SASEGT in the germline V gene. The trim removed 4 bases at V and 2 bases at J, leaving 7 bases unmatched. This CDR3 is 16 amino acids long. The CDR3 nucleotides are TGTGCCAGCAGTGGTTCCGGGACAGGCGGCAATCAGCCCCAGCATTTT. This gives the protein CASSGSGTGGNQPQHF.

This chain uses TRBV7-2 with TRBJ1-2, with D unclear. With 5 bases removed from V and 7 bases from J, the gap between germline ends came to 11 bases. From germline, CDR1 is SGHTA and CDR2 FQGNSA. This CDR3 spans 12 amino acids. As DNA, the CDR3 is TGTGCCAGCAGCGTCGGACGTCCTGGCTACACCTTC. Translating it yields CASSVGRPGYTF.

In nucleotides, the CDR3 is TGTGCCAGCAAAGGACAGGGGGCCAATGAGCAGTTCTTC. It codes for CASKGQGANEQFF. The chain joins TRBV6-6 to TRBJ2-1, with TRBD1 matching over 11 bases. There are 13 residues in the CDR3. V lost 7 bases and J lost 6; bases outside the gene matches: 2. CDR1 and CDR2 from the germline V gene are MNHNY and SVGAGI (reference sequence).

The chain has TRBV6-1 and TRBJ1-1; D not certain. The germline gives CDR1 MNHNS, CDR2 SASEGT. The V and J ends lost 8 bases and 4 bases respectively, with 14 bases between them. The CDR3 spans 13 residues. CDR3 nucleotides: TGTGCCAGCCATGATGCGCCTAGCACTGAAGCTTTCTTT. Amino acid sequence: CASHDAPSTEAFF.

The chain couples TRBV29-1 to TRBJ2-2; D may be TRBD2 (5 bases). This CDR3 is 14 amino acids long. Trimming removed 5 bases from V and 2 bases from J, with 12 bases in between. Germline CDR1 SQVTM, CDR2 ANQGSEA. CDR3 DNA: TGCAGCGTTCTGGAGGTGGCTAACACCGGGGAGCTGTTTTTT. Translation gives CSVLEVANTGELFF.

The chain carries TRBV25-1 and TRBJ2-2; D gene unclear. The germline V and J ends were trimmed by 4 bases and 8 bases, with 20 bases remaining between them. Germline V gene lookup returns CDR1 MGHDK and CDR2 SYGVNS. This CDR3 comprises 16 residues. The CDR3 here is CASSAPVSSRAGELFF. The CDR3 coding sequence is TGTGCCAGCAGTGCCCCGGTCTCGAGTCGGGCGGGGGAGCTGTTTTTT.

J is TRBJ1-5 and V is TRBV19, with D unclear. Germline-derived CDR1 and CDR2 are LNHDA and SQIVND (reference sequence). This CDR3 has 12 amino acids. The V end lost 5 bases, the J end lost 6 bases, and 8 bases lay between the germline ends. The CDR3 DNA follows: TGTGCCAGTAGTCCCCTTGGTCAGCCCCAGCATTTT. Translation: CASSPLGQPQHF.

V gene TRBV7-2 combines with J gene TRBJ1-1, with TRBD1 as a possible D gene (6 bases). Deletions cut 4 bases from V and 4 bases from J, with 13 bases between. CDR3 length: 14 amino acids. Germline assignment: CDR1 SGHTA and CDR2 FQGNSA. Here the CDR3 reads CASSSGGGSTEAFF. The CDR3, as DNA: TGTGCCAGCAGCTCCGGAGGGGGTTCCACTGAAGCTTTCTTT. The entire variable domain, with the rest obtained from reference TRBV7-2 and TRBJ1-1, is as follows: GAGVSQSPSNKVTEKGKDVELRCDPISGHTALYWYRQSLGQGLEFLIYFQGNSAPDKSGLPSDRFSAERTGGSVSTLTIQRTQQEDSAVYLCASSSGGGSTEAFFGQGTRLTVV.

This chain connects TRBV5-1 to TRBJ2-1, with 7 bases matching TRBD1. CDR3 size: 14 residues. Trimming at V came to 0 bases and at J to 4 bases, leaving 1 base not matched to a gene. Germline assignment: CDR1 SGHRS and CDR2 YFSETQ. The CDR3 loop is CASSLEGQYNEQFF. CDR3 DNA sequence: TGCGCCAGCAGCTTGGAGGGACAGTACAATGAGCAGTTCTTC.

V and J are TRBV6-6 and TRBJ1-2, with TRBD1 matching 7 bases. Germline CDR1 reads MNHNY; CDR2 reads SVGAGI (reference sequence). CDR3 length: 13 residues. Trimming cost V 4 bases and J 5 bases; bases outside gene matches: 4. The CDR3 sequence is CASSSSGGYGYTF. The CDR3, as DNA: TGTGCCAGCAGTTCCTCAGGGGGTTATGGCTACACCTTC.

This clone has just one count. The chain recombines TRBV28 with TRBJ2-1, with 13 bases lining up with TRBD2. The CDR3 loop spans 17 amino acids. V shed 6 bases, J shed 7 bases, and the junction held 12 bases outside the gene matches. Germline V lookup: CDR1 MDHEN, CDR2 SYDVKM. The DNA for the CDR3 is TGTGCCAGCAGCCCCTCTGGAGTGACTAGCGGGAGGAATGAGCAGTTCTTC. This gives the protein CASSPSGVTSGRNEQFF.

The chain carries TRBV7-2 and TRBJ2-7, with D perhaps TRBD2 (6 bases). Trimming removed 11 bases at V and 4 bases at J, with 12 bases between. In germline, CDR1 is SGHTA, CDR2 FQGNSA. The CDR3 is 11 residues long. DNA of the CDR3: TGTGCCTCACGGACTACTTACGAGCAGTACTTC. It specifies CASRTTYEQYF. Looking up the rest from reference TRBV7-2 and TRBJ2-7 gives the full variable domain: GAGVSQSPSNKVTEKGKDVELRCDPISGHTALYWYRQSLGQGLEFLIYFQGNSAPDKSGLPSDRFSAERTGGSVSTLTIQRTQQEDSAVYLCASRTTYEQYFGPGTRLTVT.

The CDR3 protein is CASSLTGTNYGYTF. CDR3 DNA: TGTGCCAGCAGCTTGACAGGGACTAACTATGGCTACACCTTC. The chain uses TRBV9 and TRBJ1-2; 7 nucleotides align to TRBD1. The germline gives CDR1 SGDLS, CDR2 YYNGEE. The J segment lost 0 bases and the V segment lost 4 bases, leaving 3 bases of the junction unmatched. The length of the CDR3 is 14 residues.

This clone was seen only a few times. V usage is TRBV5-6 and J usage is TRBJ2-3, with 12 bases aligning to TRBD2. The germline gives CDR1 SGHDT, CDR2 YYEEEE. The ends lost 3 bases at V and 4 bases at J; junction bases unmatched: 15. The CDR3 extends over 19 amino acids. For the CDR3, the DNA is TGTGCCAGCAGCTACTTACTAGCGGGAGGCCTAAAGGGTGCAGATACGCAGTATTTT. Its protein is CASSYLLAGGLKGADTQYF. Based on the CDR3 plus reference TRBV5-6 and TRBJ2-3, the full variable domain is DAGVTQSPTHLIKTRGQQVTLRCSPKSGHDTVSWYQQALGQGPQFIFQYYEEEERQRGNFPDRFSGHQFPNYSSELNVNALLLGDSALYLCASSYLLAGGLKGADTQYFGPGTRLTVL.

V is TRBV10-1 and J is TRBJ2-7; D gene ambiguous. This CDR3 has 13 residues. V was clipped by 0 bases and J by 6 bases, with 9 bases between them. Germline CDR1 and CDR2: WNHNN and SYGVQD (reference sequence). As DNA, the CDR3 is TGCGCCAGCAGTGAGTCTTACAGAGGCGAGCAGTACTTC. Translated, it gives CASSESYRGEQYF.

The gene calls are TRBV21-1 and TRBJ2-7; TRBD2 is the table's D call and was not checked against the DNA. TRBV21-1 is recorded as a pseudogene. The CDR3 is 14 residues long. The CDR3: CASSKAGSENEQYF. The DNA for the CDR3 is TGTGCCAGCAGCAAAGCCGGGAGTGAGAACGAGCAGTACTTC.